This TCR beta chain was sequenced in a study of blood T cell repertoires in COVID-19. Study information: Collection of acute and convalescent COVID-19 samples took place in the United States, Italy and Spain. Nucleic acid was either cDNA or gDNA, and it came from T cells, B-cell-depleted T cells, or PBMCs.

Original handling: Amplification from reference gene primers served as the basis for estimated nucleated cell counts. Method: immunoSEQ multiplex PCR; TCRdb's copy keeps in-frame clones and lacks some. V and J calls and clone size are as listed in that table; D and trimming were resolved from the DNA. The table has about 180,000 clones, about 86% seen once. CDR3 length: 14 amino acids. The germline CDR1 and CDR2 sequences are WSHSY and SAAADI. Germline trimming cut 7 bases from V and 3 bases from J; bases unmatched to any gene: 5. The chain links TRBV10-2 to TRBJ1-1, with 10 bases that match TRBD1. The sequence was collected from a man between 45 and 60 years old with active or convalescent COVID-19. What was sequenced was peripheral blood. The CDR3 coding sequence is TGCGCCAGCAATGACAGGGGGCCGGACACTGAAGCTTTCTTT. This encodes CASNDRGPDTEAFF.